The T cell receptor beta chain described here comes from a study of cytomegalovirus exposure and HLA in healthy donors. The PCR ran on 60 Vbeta and 13 Jbeta primers. Measured with immunoSEQ multiplex PCR; TCRdb has only the in-frame clones, and not every one. The repertoire includes over 100,000 clones, approximately 71% of them detected once, and around 7.7% sits in the top ten. This CDR3 spans 15 amino acids. The germline CDR1 and CDR2 sequences are MNHNS and SASEGT. V shed 5 bases and J shed 0 bases, with 11 bases lying between them. This clone was found a few times. The antigen is undetermined. Findings and caveats of the study: Several V segments, TRBV6-2 and TRBV6-3 among them, could not be told apart and were dropped. CMV antigen specificity of a few CMV-associated chains was confirmed in vitro. Generally TCR sequences proved uncommon, though certain public TCRs appeared in numerous donors.

This sequence was found in a man aged 35-49 years in good health and CMV-seronegative. V usage is TRBV6-1 and J usage is TRBJ1-5; a weak D match, TRBD1 (6 bases). The material sequenced was PBMCs. CDR3 in DNA: TGTGCCAGCAGTCTACAGGGCTATAGCAATCAGCCCCAGCATTTT. As protein: CASSLQGYSNQPQHF.